This T cell receptor (beta chain) was captured in a study of shared clonotypes between healthy human individuals. Study-wide results and caveats: Across subsets, estimated richness was generally greater for naive than for memory populations.

With respect to this clone: Its antigen is as yet unknown.

It was CD45RO-negative cells, positively selected for CCR7, that made up naive CD8 cells, with terminally differentiated effector memory CD45RA+ cells excluded. All donors were healthy HIV-negative adults lacking recent acute infections or vaccinations. Trimming cost V 3 bases and J 0 bases, with 8 bases left between them. CDR3 length: 15 residues. Germline CDR1 is ENHRY and CDR2 is SYGVKD. Only in-frame clones appear in the TCRdb table, and some are missing; sequencing was by immunoSEQ multiplex PCR. The top ten hold approximately 25% of the sample, which has about 750,000 clones, approximately 92% seen once.

The J gene is TRBJ2-2, the V gene TRBV10-3, with D maybe TRBD1 (5 bases). This TCR came from a man aged 25 to 40 in good health. The specimen sequenced was naive CD8+ T cells sorted from blood. The CDR3 bases are TGTGCCATCAGTGATCCAGGGTCGAACACCGGGGAGCTGTTTTTT. Protein: CAISDPGSNTGELFF.